This T cell receptor (beta chain) was retrieved from a study of blood T cell repertoires in COVID-19. The table came from immunoSEQ multiplex PCR; TCRdb's copy has only in-frame clones and leaves some out. The sample holds hundreds of thousands of clones, 87% seen once. This CDR3 region has 16 residues. Per the germline V gene, CDR1 is LNHNV and CDR2 is YYDKDF (reference sequence). V lost 5 bases, J lost 3 bases, and 5 bases stayed unmatched. V usage is TRBV15 and J usage is TRBJ2-3, with 13 nucleotides matching TRBD2. This clonotype was obtained from a woman aged 18 to 35 who had recovered from COVID-19. Material for sequencing was peripheral blood. Here the CDR3 DNA reads TGTGCCACCAGCGGACTAGCGGGAGTCGGGACAGATACGCAGTATTTT. As protein: CATSGLAGVGTDTQYF.